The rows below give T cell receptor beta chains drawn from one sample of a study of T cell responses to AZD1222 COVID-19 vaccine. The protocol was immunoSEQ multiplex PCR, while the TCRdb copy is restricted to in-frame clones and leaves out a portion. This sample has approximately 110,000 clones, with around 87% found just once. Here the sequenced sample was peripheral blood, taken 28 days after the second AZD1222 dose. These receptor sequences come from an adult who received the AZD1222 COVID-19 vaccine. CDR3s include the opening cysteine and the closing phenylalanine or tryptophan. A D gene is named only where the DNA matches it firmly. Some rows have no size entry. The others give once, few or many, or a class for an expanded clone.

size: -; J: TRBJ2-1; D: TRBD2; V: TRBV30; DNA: TGTGCCTGGATTAACGCCGAAAAGACTAGCGGCGTAAATGAGCAGTTCTTC; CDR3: CAWINAEKTSGVNEQFF
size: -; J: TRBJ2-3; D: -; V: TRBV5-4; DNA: TGTGCCAGCAGCTTGGACCTAGCGCAAAGGGGGTACCCAGATACGCAGTATTTT; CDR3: CASSLDLAQRGYPDTQYF
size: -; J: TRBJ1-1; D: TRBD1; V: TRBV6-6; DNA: TGTGCCAGCACCAACGCCCGACAGGGCCCTGAAGCTTTCTTT; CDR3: CASTNARQGPEAFF
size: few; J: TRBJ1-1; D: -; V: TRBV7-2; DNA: TGTGCCAGCAGCTTAGGGTCCACGAGGAACACTGAAGCTTTCTTT; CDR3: CASSLGSTRNTEAFF
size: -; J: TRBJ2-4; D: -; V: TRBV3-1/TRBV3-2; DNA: TGTGCCAGCGGGGACTCCAGAAACATTCAGTACTTC; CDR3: CASGDSRNIQYF
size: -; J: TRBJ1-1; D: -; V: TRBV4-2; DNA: TGTGCCAGCAGCGGGGGGATGGGGAACACTGAAGCTTTCTTT; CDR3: CASSGGMGNTEAFF
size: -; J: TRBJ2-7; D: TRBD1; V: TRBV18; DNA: TGTGCCAGCTCACCCGGGACAGGGCCTGATAGGGAGCAGTACTTC; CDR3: CASSPGTGPDREQYF
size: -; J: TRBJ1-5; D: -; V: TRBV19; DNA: TGTGCCAGTAGTGTACGTTCAGGATCATATAGCAATCAGCCCCAGCATTTT; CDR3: CASSVRSGSYSNQPQHF
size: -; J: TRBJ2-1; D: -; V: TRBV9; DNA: TGTGCCAGCAGCGCCGGCAATGAGCAGTTCTTC; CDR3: CASSAGNEQFF
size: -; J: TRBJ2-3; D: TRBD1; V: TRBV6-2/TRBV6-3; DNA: TGTGCCAGCAGTTTGGCGGCAGGGGGCGTGGATACGCAGTATTTT; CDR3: CASSLAAGGVDTQYF
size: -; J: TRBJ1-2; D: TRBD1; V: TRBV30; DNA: TGTGCCTGGAGGGAGACAGGGTTCAACTATGGCTACACCTTC; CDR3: CAWRETGFNYGYTF
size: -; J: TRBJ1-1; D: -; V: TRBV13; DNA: TGTGCCAGCAGCTTATATCGGAGCACTGAAGCTTTCTTT; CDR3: CASSLYRSTEAFF
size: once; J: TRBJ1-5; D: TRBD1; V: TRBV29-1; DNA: TGCAGCGTATCAGGGGGCTTCGGTCAGCCCCAGCATTTT; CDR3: CSVSGGFGQPQHF
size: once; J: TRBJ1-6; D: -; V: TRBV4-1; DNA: TGCGCCAGCAGCCAAGCCCGGGCCGGGGATTCACCCCTCCACTTT; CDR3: CASSQARAGDSPLHF
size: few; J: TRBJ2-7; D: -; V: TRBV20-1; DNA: TGCAGTGCCAACAGATTTGACGAGCAGTACTTC; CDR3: CSANRFDEQYF
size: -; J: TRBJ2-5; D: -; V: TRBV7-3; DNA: TGTGCCAGCAGCTTAAATTCCGGGGGCAACCAAGAGACCCAGTACTTC; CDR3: CASSLNSGGNQETQYF
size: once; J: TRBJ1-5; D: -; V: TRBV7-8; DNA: TGTGCCAGCAGCTTAGGGGACAATCAGCCCCAGCATTTT; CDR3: CASSLGDNQPQHF
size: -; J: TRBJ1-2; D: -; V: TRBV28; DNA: TGTGCCAGCAGTTTAAGAGGGATTGCGGCCTTCAATGGCTACACCTTC; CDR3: CASSLRGIAAFNGYTF
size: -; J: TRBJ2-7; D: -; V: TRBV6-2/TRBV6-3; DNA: TGTGCCAGCAGTTACTCGAATGTAAACGAGCAGTACTTC; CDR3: CASSYSNVNEQYF
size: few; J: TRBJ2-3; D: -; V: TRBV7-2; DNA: TGTGCCAGCAGCGGAGGGGGGCTCGCAGATACGCAGTATTTT; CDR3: CASSGGGLADTQYF
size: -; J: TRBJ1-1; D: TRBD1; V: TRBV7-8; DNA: TGTGCCAGCAGCCTACGACAGGGGGCGATCACTGAAGCTTTCTTT; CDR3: CASSLRQGAITEAFF
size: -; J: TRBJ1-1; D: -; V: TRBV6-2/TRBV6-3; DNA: TGTGCCAGCAGTTACGGCAGCGTCTTGGGCACTGAAGCTTTCTTT; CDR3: CASSYGSVLGTEAFF
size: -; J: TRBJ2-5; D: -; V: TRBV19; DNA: TGTGCCAGTAGTCCAGGGGGAGGGTCCGAGACCCAGTACTTC; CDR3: CASSPGGGSETQYF
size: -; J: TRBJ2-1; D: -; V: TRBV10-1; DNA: TGCGCCAGCAGTGGGGCAGACTACAATGAGCAGTTCTTC; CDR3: CASSGADYNEQFF
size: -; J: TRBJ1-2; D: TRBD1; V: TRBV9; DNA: TGTGCCAGCAGCGACCGGGACAGGAAAGCTAACTATGGCTACACCTTC; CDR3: CASSDRDRKANYGYTF
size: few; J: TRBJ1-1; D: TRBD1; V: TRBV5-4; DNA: TGTGCCAGCAGCTTGGGGACAGGCGCAAACACTGAAGCTTTCTTT; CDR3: CASSLGTGANTEAFF
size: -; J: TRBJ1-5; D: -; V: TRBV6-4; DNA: TGTGCCAGCAGTCCGATCTATAGCAATCAGCCCCAGCATTTT; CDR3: CASSPIYSNQPQHF
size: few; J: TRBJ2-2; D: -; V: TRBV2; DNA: TGTGCCAGCAGTGAAACGCGGTCCCTCACCGGGGAGCTGTTTTTT; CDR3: CASSETRSLTGELFF
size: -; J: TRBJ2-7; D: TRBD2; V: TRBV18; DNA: TGTGCCAGCTCACCTGCGGGGGGCCCGCTCTACGAGCAGTACTTC; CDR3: CASSPAGGPLYEQYF
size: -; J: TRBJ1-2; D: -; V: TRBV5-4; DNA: TGTGCCAGCAGCCCCCCCGGCAGGGTCATTCATGGCTACACCTTC; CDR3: CASSPPGRVIHGYTF
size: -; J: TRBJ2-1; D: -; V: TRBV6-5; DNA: TGTGCCAGCAAGAGTAGCGCCTACGATGAGCAGTTCTTC; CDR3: CASKSSAYDEQFF
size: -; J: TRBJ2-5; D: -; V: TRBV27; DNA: TGTGCCAGCAGTTTAAATTTCCAAGAGACCCAGTACTTC; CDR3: CASSLNFQETQYF
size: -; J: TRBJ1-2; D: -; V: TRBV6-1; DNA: TGTGCCAGCAGTGAAAATGGGGGGGGCCATGGCTACACCTTC; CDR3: CASSENGGGHGYTF
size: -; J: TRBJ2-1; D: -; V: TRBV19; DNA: TGTGCCAGCCGGGGGTACAATGAGCAGTTCTTC; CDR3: CASRGYNEQFF
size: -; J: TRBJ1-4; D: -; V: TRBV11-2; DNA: TGTGCCAGCAGCTTGGACAGAACTAATGAAAAACTGTTTTTT; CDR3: CASSLDRTNEKLFF
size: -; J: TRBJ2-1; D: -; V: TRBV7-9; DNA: TGTGCCAGCAGCCTCCCAGGAGGAGGGCCCTACAATGAGCAGTTCTTC; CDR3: CASSLPGGGPYNEQFF
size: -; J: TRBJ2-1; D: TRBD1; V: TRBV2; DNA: TGTGCCAGCAGTTGGGACAGCCTCAATGAGCAGTTCTTC; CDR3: CASSWDSLNEQFF
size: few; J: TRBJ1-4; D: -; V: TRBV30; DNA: TGTGCCTGGAACCGACAGGACACGGGGGGTGAAAAACTGTTTTTT; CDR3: CAWNRQDTGGEKLFF
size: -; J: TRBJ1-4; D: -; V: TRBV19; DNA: TGTGCCAGTGTCGGTAGGCTTAATGAAAAACTGTTTTTT; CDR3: CASVGRLNEKLFF
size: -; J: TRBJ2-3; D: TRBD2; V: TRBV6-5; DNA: TGTGCCAGCAAAAGTCCTAGCGGGAGGGCTTTT; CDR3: CASKSPSGRAF
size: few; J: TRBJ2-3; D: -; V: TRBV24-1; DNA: TGTGCCACCAGTGACGACAGTACCCCAGATACGCAGTATTTT; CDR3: CATSDDSTPDTQYF
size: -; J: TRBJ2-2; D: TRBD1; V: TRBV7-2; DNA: TGTGCCAGCAGCAAACAGGGGGCCGGGGAGCTGTTTTTT; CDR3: CASSKQGAGELFF
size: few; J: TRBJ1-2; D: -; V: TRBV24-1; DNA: TGTGCCACCAGTGATCCTGGATTCAACTATGGCTACACCTTC; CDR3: CATSDPGFNYGYTF
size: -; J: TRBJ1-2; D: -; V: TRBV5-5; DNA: TGTGCCAGCAGCTTGGCCGGGGATGGCTACACCTTC; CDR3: CASSLAGDGYTF
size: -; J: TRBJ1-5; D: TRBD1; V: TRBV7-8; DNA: TGTGCCAGCACCCTCGACAGGGCTGAGCCCCAGCATTTT; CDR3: CASTLDRAEPQHF
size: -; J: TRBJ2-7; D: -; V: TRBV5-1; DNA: TGCGCCAGCAGCTTGCAGCAGGGCCCCCATCCCTACGAGCAGTACTTC; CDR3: CASSLQQGPHPYEQYF
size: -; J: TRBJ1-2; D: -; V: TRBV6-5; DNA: TGTGCCAGCAGTTACTCTGCCAAAACTAACTATGGCTACACCTTC; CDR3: CASSYSAKTNYGYTF
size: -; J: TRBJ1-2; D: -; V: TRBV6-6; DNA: TGTGCCAGCAGTCTGGTAGGAGGACAGAACATACTTTATGGCTACACCTTC; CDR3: CASSLVGGQNILYGYTF
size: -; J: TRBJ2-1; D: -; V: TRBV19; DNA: TGTGCCAGTAGTAGAGAAGAGCGGGCTCCCTACAATGAGCAGTTCTTC; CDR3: CASSREERAPYNEQFF
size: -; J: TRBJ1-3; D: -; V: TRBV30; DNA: TGTGCCTGGAGTACCTCTTGGACAGCGGCCGGAAACACCATATATTTT; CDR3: CAWSTSWTAAGNTIYF
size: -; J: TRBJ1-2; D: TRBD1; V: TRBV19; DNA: TGTGCCAGTAGTCCTCCGGGACAGCTTAACTATGGCTACACCTTC; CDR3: CASSPPGQLNYGYTF
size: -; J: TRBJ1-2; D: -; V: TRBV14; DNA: TGTGCCAGCAGCCAAGCGGGATCGGGGGCTAATGGCTACACCTTC; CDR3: CASSQAGSGANGYTF
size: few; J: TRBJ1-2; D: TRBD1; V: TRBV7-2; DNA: TGTGCCAGCAGCAAGGACAGGGGCTATGGCTACACCTTC; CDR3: CASSKDRGYGYTF
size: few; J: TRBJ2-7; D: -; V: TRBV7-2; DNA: TGTGCCAGCAGCGTCAGGGTCAGACACGAGCAGTACTTC; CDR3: CASSVRVRHEQYF
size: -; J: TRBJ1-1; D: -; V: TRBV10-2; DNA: TGCGCCAGCAGTATAACGGGCGGGAACACTGAAGCTTTCTTT; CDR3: CASSITGGNTEAFF
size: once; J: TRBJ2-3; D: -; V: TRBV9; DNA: TGTGCCAGCAGCGCTTCCATGGGGGATACGCAGTATTTT; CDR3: CASSASMGDTQYF
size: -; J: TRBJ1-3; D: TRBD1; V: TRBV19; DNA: TGTGCCAGTAGTAGGGACAGCTCTGGAAACACCATATATTTT; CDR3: CASSRDSSGNTIYF
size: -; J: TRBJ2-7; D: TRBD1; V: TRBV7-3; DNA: TGTGCCAGCAGCTCTACCGGGACAGGAGGTGACTACGAGCAGTACTTC; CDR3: CASSSTGTGGDYEQYF
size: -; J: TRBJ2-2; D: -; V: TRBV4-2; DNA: TGTGCCAGCAGCCAAGGGACTCCGAACACCGGGGAGCTGTTTTTT; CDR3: CASSQGTPNTGELFF
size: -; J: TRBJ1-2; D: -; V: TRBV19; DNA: TGTGCCAGTAGTATTGATAGCTATGGCTACACCTTC; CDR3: CASSIDSYGYTF